This is a list of T cell receptor beta chains from one sample in a study of Graves' ophthalmopathy and Graves' hyperthyroidism. In TCRdb, the multiplex PCR reads were re-called with MiXCR into one record per CDR3 protein. Found here are about 1.1 million distinct CDR3 sequences, around a third of them singletons; the top ten hold 8.5% to 14%. What was sequenced was peripheral blood or thyroid tissue (not recorded which). These receptors were collected from an adult man with Graves' hyperthyroidism. Each CDR3 is given with its conserved first and last residue. The D gene is left open where the match is weak. Size is omitted from some rows. Given values are once, few, many or a class for expanded clones.

>17|TRBJ1-5|NA|TRBD1|TRBV29-1
CSAIFPLDRGLGQPQHF
TGCAGCGCAATTTTCCCCTTGGACAGGGGGCTGGGTCAGCCCCAGCATTTT
>15|TRBJ1-1|NA|NA|TRBV9
CASSVKGGGKSEAFF
TGTGCCAGCAGCGTAAAAGGGGGGGGGAAGTCTGAAGCTTTCTTT
>15|TRBJ1-1|NA|NA|TRBV12-3/TRBV12-4
CASSRTRRTNTEAFF
TGTGCCAGCAGTAGGACAAGACGGACGAACACTGAAGCTTTCTTT
>15|TRBJ2-5|NA|TRBD1|TRBV5-1
CASSFRQGNQETQYF
TGCGCCAGCAGCTTTCGACAGGGGAATCAAGAGACCCAGTACTTC
>14|TRBJ1-6|many|NA|TRBV11-1
CASTRTDAGSPLHF
TGTGCCAGCACCAGGACAGACGCCGGTTCACCCCTCCACTTT
>13|TRBJ2-5|NA|NA|TRBV2
CASKQGRGETQYF
TGTGCCAGCAAGCAGGGCCGGGGAGAGACCCAGTACTTC
>14|TRBJ2-2|many|TRBD2|TRBV10-2
CASRTSGGAGELFF
TGCGCCAGCAGGACTAGCGGGGGGGCCGGGGAGCTGTTTTTT
>14|TRBJ1-2|few|NA|TRBV7-2
CASSLDGREGGYTF
TGTGCCAGCAGCTTAGATGGCCGGGAGGGGGGCTACACCTTC
>13|TRBJ1-5|many|NA|TRBV2
CASQGPESQPQHF
TGTGCCAGCCAGGGTCCCGAGTCCCAGCCCCAGCATTTT
>12|TRBJ1-2|once|NA|TRBV9
CASSIGLMGYTF
TGTGCCAGTAGTATCGGCCTCATGGGCTACACCTTC
>14|TRBJ2-7|many|TRBD1|TRBV25-1
CASSGTGILYEQYF
TGTGCCAGCAGTGGGACAGGGATTTTGTACGAGCAGTACTTC
>18|TRBJ2-6|many|NA|TRBV4-2
CASSQEQLTNSGANVLTF
TGTGCCAGCAGCCAAGAACAGCTGACCAACTCTGGGGCCAACGTCCTGACTTTC
>13|TRBJ1-1|NA|TRBD1|TRBV6-2/TRBV6-3
CASSPTDRVEAFF
TGTGCCAGCAGCCCCACTGACAGGGTTGAAGCTTTCTTT
>16|TRBJ2-6|NA|NA|TRBV7-8
CASSQAVQGGANALTF
TGTGCCAGCAGCCAAGCGGTCCAGGGTGGGGCCAACGCCCTGACTTTC
>15|TRBJ1-2|many|NA|TRBV19
CASSIVHLIEDGYTF
TGTGCCAGTAGTATAGTGCACCTCATTGAGGATGGCTACACCTTC
>15|TRBJ1-5|few|TRBD1|TRBV20-1
CSATDRDSINQPQHF
TGCAGTGCTACCGACCGGGACAGCATAAATCAGCCCCAGCATTTT
>17|TRBJ2-6|few|TRBD1|TRBV19
CASRTGGAGPGANVLTF
TGTGCCAGTAGAACAGGGGGCGCGGGCCCTGGGGCCAACGTCCTGACTTTC